This T cell receptor (beta chain) came from a study of blood T cell repertoires in COVID-19 (dated by TCRdb to about 2020). About the investigation overall: Samples covering the acute and convalescent phases of COVID-19 were provided by collaborators in the United States, Italy and Spain. The material from the prospective study consisted of cDNA or gDNA derived from T cells, B-cell-depleted T cells, or PBMCs. The dataset comprised deeply sampled blood TCRbeta repertoires from subjects exposed to, actively infected with, or recovered from COVID-19. A freely available public database, intended as a resource for researchers studying the immune response to SARS-CoV-2, is where the repertoires were released. Samples came from the ongoing ImmuneRACE study (first 160 participants) plus 1,254 subjects from 6 global collaborators. A de-identified subject ID, COVID-19 status, age in years and sex were almost always included in the sample metadata. Where available, HLA class I and class II types were taken from metadata supplied by the sample provider and were not determined by assay-based typing.

Overall study results and their limits: The amount of clinical and demographic metadata varied by source and participant and was provided uncurated.

From the cysteine through the phenylalanine, the CDR3 covers 13 amino acids. The sequence is cut down to CDR3 DNA, 39 bases in frame from base 1. A distance of 8 bases separates the germline ends of V and J, which lose 4 bases and 4 bases respectively. CDR1 and CDR2 (MNHEY, SVGAGI) derive from the germline V gene. This clone has only one observation. Its antigen target is currently unknown. Base qualities were left out, and no much larger clone turns up one base away. The immunoSEQ Assay, a bias-controlled multiplex PCR, was used to amplify TCRbeta CDR3 regions from genomic DNA. Per the authors' processing: Nucleated cell counts per sample were estimated from amplification of reference gene primers within the assay. To quantify the absolute abundance of each unique TCRbeta CDR3 rearrangement, sequence reads were collapsed and filtered. For each sample, productive Simpson clonality was calculated as the square root of Simpson's diversity index across productive rearrangements. In TCRdb, the immuneACCESS table is reduced to in-frame sequences with V and J assigned. These tables do not hold every clone; where another copy was compared, an unresolved V gene accounts for under half, and the others remain unexplained. D and trimming were read from the DNA, whereas the V and J calls and clone size are those reported in that table. This sample gives roughly 250,000 clones in total; approximately 85% of them show up just once. Roughly 2% of the sample rests with the top ten.

Participants in the prospective study were aged roughly 18 to 90 years, lived in under 30 United States geographic areas, and enrolled through a virtual design. Cohort assignment in the prospective study relied on participant-reported clinical history from a screening survey and a study questionnaire. For ImmuneRACE Cohort 3, a participant was defined as recovered based on two consecutive negative NP/OP PCR tests, clearance by a healthcare professional, or resolution of symptoms. Mobile phlebotomists in the prospective study collected whole blood, serum and a nasopharyngeal or oropharyngeal swab from every participant. Additional blood draws and questionnaires over an approximately two-month period could optionally be provided by prospective study participants. Blood samples from the prospective study were shipped frozen or at room temperature prior to DNA extraction.

This TCR derives from a woman between 50 and 59 years old who had recovered from COVID-19. The sequence joins TRBV6-5 to TRBJ1-3, and perhaps TRBD1 as D gene, on 6 matching bases. The material sequenced was PBMCs or T cells enriched from blood (not recorded which). This receptor has the CDR3 CASSWTAGNTIYF. In nucleotide form, the sequence is TGTGCCAGCAGTTGGACAGCAGGAAACACCATATATTTT.